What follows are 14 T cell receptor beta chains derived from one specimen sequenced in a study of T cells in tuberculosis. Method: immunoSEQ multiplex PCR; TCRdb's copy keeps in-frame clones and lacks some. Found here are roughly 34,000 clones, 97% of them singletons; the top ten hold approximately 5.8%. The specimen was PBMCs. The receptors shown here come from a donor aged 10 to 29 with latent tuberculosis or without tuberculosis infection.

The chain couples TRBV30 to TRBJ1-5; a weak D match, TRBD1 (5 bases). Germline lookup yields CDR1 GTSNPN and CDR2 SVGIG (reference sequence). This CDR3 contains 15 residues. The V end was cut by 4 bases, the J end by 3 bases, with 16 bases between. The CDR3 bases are TGTGCCTGGAAGGCTGGGGCACAGCTCAATCAGCCCCAGCATTTT. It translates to CAWKAGAQLNQPQHF. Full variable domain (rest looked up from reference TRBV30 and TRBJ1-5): SQTIHQWPATLVQPVGSPLSLECTVEGTSNPNLYWYRQAAGRGLQLLFYSVGIGQISSEVPQNLSASRPQDRQFILSSKKLLLSDSGFYLCAWKAGAQLNQPQHFGDGTRLSIL.

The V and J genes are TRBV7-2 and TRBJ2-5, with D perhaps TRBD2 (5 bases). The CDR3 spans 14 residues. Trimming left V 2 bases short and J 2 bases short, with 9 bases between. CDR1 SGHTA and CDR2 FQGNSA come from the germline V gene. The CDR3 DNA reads TGTGCCAGCAGCTTACAATCGGGGCAAGAGACCCAGTACTTC. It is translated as CASSLQSGQETQYF.

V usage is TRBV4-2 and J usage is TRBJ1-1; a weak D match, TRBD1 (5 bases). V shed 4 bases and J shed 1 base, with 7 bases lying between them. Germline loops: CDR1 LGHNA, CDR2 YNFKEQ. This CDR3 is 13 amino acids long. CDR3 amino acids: CASSPRGNTEAFF. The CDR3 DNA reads TGTGCCAGCAGCCCAAGGGGGAACACTGAAGCTTTCTTT.

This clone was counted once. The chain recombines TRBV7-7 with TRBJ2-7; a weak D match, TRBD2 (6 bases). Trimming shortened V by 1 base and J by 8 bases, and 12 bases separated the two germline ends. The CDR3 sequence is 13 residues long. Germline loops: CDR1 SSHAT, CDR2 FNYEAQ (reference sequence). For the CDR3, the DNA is TGTGCCAGCAGCTTAGTGGAGGGAGAGAAGCAGTACTTC. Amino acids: CASSLVEGEKQYF.

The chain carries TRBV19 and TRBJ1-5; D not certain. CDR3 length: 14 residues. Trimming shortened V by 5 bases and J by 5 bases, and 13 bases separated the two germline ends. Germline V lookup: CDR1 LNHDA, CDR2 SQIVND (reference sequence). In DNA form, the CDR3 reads TGTGCCAGTAGTGTTTTACAGATTTATCAGCCCCAGCATTTT. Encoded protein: CASSVLQIYQPQHF.

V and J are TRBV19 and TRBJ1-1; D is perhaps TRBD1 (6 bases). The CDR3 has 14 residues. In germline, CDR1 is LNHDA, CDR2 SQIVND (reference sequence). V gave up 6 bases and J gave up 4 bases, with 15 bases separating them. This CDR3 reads CASSSYTGLTEAFF. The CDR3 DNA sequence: TGTGCCAGTAGCTCATACACAGGGCTCACTGAAGCTTTCTTT.

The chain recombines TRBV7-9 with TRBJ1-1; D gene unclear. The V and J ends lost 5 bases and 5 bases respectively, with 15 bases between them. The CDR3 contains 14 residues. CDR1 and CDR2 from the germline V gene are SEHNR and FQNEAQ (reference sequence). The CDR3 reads CASSPTREGTEAFF. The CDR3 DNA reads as TGTGCCAGCAGCCCGACTAGGGAAGGGACTGAAGCTTTCTTT.

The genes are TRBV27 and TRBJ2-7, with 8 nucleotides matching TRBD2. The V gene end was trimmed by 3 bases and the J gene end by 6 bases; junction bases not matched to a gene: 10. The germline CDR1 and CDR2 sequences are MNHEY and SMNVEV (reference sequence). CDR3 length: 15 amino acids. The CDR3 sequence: CASSLSAAGVREQYF. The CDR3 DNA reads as TGTGCCAGCAGTTTGAGTGCAGCGGGAGTCCGCGAGCAGTACTTC.

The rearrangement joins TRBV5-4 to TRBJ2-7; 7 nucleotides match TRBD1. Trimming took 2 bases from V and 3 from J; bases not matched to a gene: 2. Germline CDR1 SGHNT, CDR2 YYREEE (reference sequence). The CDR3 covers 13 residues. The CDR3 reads CASSLQGIYEQYF. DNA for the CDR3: TGTGCCAGCAGCTTACAGGGGATCTACGAGCAGTACTTC. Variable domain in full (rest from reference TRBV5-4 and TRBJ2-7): ETGVTQSPTHLIKTRGQQVTLRCSSQSGHNTVSWYQQALGQGPQFIFQYYREEENGRGNFPPRFSGLQFPNYSSELNVNALELDDSALYLCASSLQGIYEQYFGPGTRLTVT.

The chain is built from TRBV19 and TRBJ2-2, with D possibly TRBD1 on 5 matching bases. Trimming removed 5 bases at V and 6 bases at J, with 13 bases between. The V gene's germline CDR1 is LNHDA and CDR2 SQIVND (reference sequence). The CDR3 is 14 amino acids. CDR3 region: CASSRRGASGELFF. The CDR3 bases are TGTGCCAGTAGTCGGCGTGGGGCGTCCGGGGAGCTGTTTTTT.

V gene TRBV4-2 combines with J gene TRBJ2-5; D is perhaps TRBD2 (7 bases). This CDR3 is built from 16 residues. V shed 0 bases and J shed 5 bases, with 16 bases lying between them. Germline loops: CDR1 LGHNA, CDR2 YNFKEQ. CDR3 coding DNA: TGTGCCAGCAGCCAAGATAGGGGGGGCGCGCGGGAGACCCAGTACTTC. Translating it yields CASSQDRGGARETQYF.

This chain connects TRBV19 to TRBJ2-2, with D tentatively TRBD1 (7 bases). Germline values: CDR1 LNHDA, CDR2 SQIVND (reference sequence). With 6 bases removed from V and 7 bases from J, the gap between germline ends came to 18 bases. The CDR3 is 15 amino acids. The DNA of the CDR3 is TGTGCCAGTAGCTTGGCAGGGGGGTTGAGCGGGGAGCTGTTTTTT. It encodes CASSLAGGLSGELFF.

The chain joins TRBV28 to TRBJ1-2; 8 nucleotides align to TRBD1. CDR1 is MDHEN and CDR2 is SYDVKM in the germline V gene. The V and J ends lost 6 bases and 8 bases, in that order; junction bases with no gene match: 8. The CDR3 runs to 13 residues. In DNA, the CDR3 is TGTGCCAGCAGGCCTCAGGGGGCGCAAGGCTACACCTTC. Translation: CASRPQGAQGYTF.

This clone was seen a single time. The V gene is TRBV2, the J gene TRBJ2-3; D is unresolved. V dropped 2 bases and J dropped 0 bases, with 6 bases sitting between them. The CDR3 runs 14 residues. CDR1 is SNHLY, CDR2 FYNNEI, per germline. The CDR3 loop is CASSESYSTDTQYF. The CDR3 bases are TGTGCCAGCAGTGAATCTTATAGCACAGATACGCAGTATTTT.